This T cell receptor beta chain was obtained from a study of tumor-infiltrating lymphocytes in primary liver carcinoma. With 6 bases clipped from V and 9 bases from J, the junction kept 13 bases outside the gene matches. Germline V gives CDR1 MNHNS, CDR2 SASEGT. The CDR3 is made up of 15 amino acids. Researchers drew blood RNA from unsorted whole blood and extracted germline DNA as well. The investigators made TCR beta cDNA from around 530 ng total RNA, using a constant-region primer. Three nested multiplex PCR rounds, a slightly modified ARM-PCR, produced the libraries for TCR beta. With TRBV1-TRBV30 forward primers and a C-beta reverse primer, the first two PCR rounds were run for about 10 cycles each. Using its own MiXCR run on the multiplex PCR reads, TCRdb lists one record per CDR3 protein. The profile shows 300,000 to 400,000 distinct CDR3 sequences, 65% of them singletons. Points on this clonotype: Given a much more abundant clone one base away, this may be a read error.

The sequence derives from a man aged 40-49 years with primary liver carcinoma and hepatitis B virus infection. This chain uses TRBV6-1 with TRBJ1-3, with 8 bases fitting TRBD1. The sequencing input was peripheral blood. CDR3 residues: CASRPGQGTVTTIYF. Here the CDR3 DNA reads TGTGCCAGCAGACCCGGACAGGGTACGGTTACCACCATATATTTT.